A single sample gave rise to the 28 T cell receptor beta chains below, sequenced in a study of blood T cell repertoires in COVID-19. Repertoires were generated with immunoSEQ multiplex PCR, while TCRdb's copy carries only in-frame clones and drops some. The data contain roughly 230,000 clones, 75% to 85% of them seen just once; the ten biggest clones take up around 5.2%. Sequencing was performed on peripheral blood. The origin of the receptors is a human donor in a cohort sampled during active COVID-19.

This rearrangement joins TRBV25-1 to TRBJ1-2; TRBD1 matches at 7 bases. The J segment lost 7 bases and the V segment lost 4 bases, leaving 12 bases of the junction unmatched. Germline assignment: CDR1 MGHDK and CDR2 SYGVNS. CDR3 length: 15 residues. The CDR3 nucleotides are TGTGCCAGCAGTGCCCATATGACAGGGACGTCTGGCTACACCTTC. It yields the protein CASSAHMTGTSGYTF.

This chain's CDR3 is CASSVAVAGELFF. DNA of the CDR3: TGTGCCAGCAGCGTTGCGGTAGCCGGGGAGCTGTTTTTT. The rearrangement joins TRBV9 to TRBJ2-2; D remains ambiguous. The CDR3 length is 13 residues. Germline assignment: CDR1 SGDLS and CDR2 YYNGEE. Trimming pared 2 bases from V and 6 bases from J, leaving 8 bases between.

The chain joins TRBV18 to TRBJ2-1; possibly TRBD2 for D (6 bases). The germline gives CDR1 KGHSH, CDR2 LQKENI. This CDR3 spans 14 amino acids. Trimming stripped 5 bases from V and 12 bases from J, with 20 bases between. The CDR3 DNA follows: TGTGCCAGCTCAGTCATAGCGGAGAAAGAGGGGCAGTTCTTC. As protein: CASSVIAEKEGQFF.

The CDR3 sequence: CASSVTASGRSSYNEQFF. The CDR3 DNA follows: TGTGCCAGCAGCGTAACGGCTAGCGGGAGGAGCTCCTACAATGAGCAGTTCTTC. The rearrangement links TRBV9 to TRBJ2-1, with 11 bases matching TRBD2. V gave up 1 base and J gave up 0 bases; unmatched junction bases: 6. Germline lookup yields CDR1 SGDLS and CDR2 YYNGEE. CDR3 size: 18 residues. Supplemented by reference TRBV9 and TRBJ2-1, the full variable domain reads DSGVTQTPKHLITATGQRVTLRCSPRSGDLSVYWYQQSLDQGLQFLIQYYNGEERAKGNILERFSAQQFPDLHSELNLSSLELGDSALYFCASSVTASGRSSYNEQFFGPGTRLTVL.

The chain joins TRBV6-5 to TRBJ1-2, with 8 bases aligning to TRBD1. The J segment lost 7 bases and the V segment lost 6 bases, leaving 7 bases of the junction unmatched. Per the germline V gene, CDR1 is MNHEY and CDR2 is SVGAGI. The CDR3 is 13 residues long. Written as DNA, the CDR3 is TGTGCCAGCAGCCGCGACAGGGGACGTGGCTACACCTTC. It codes for CASSRDRGRGYTF.

This clone has more than one count but fewer than ten. The V gene is TRBV29-1, the J gene TRBJ2-5; TRBD1 aligns across 8 bases. V was pared by 7 bases and J by 4 bases, with 11 bases of the junction left unmatched. The CDR3 sequence is 14 residues long. Germline V CDR1 and CDR2: SQVTM, ANQGSEA. The CDR3 bases are TGCAGCGCTGGCGCGGGACAGGAGAGAGAGACCCAGTACTTC. Its protein is CSAGAGQERETQYF.

The chain is built from TRBV6-5 and TRBJ1-1; D gene unclear. The CDR3 covers 11 residues. Germline CDR1 and CDR2: MNHEY and SVGAGI. The V gene lost 7 bases and the J gene lost 13 bases, with 16 bases spanning the gap. The CDR3 DNA sequence: TGTGCCAGCAAGATTACAGACCGAGTTTTCTTT. The encoded protein is CASKITDRVFF.

V usage is TRBV4-1 and J usage is TRBJ1-2; 7 bases are shared with TRBD1. CDR3 length: 18 residues. With 0 bases clipped from V and 3 bases from J, the junction kept 13 bases outside the gene matches. Germline CDR1 is MGHRA and CDR2 is YSYEKL. The CDR3 spells CASSQDQTTTGRYYGYTF. Here the CDR3 DNA reads TGCGCCAGCAGCCAAGATCAGACGACGACAGGGAGATACTATGGCTACACCTTC.

The V call is TRBV6-5, the J call TRBJ1-4, with D hard to call. This CDR3 has 13 residues. Trimming removed 7 bases from V and 8 bases from J, with 14 bases in between. Germline values: CDR1 MNHEY, CDR2 SVGAGI. CDR3 protein: CASKIAGGEKLFF. The CDR3 nucleotides are TGTGCCAGCAAAATCGCGGGAGGCGAAAAACTGTTTTTT.

The CDR3 bases are TGTGCCAGCAGCTCGGGACTAGCGGGAGGAACCTCCTACGAGCAGTACTTC. This encodes CASSSGLAGGTSYEQYF. The gene calls are TRBV5-4 and TRBJ2-7, with 15 bases that match TRBD2. Looked up from germline, CDR1 is SGHNT and CDR2 is YYREEE (reference sequence). Trimming at V came to 3 bases and at J to 0 bases, leaving 4 bases not matched to a gene. This CDR3 has 17 residues.

The chain uses TRBV30 and TRBJ2-7; the match to TRBD1 covers 11 bases. The germline V gene has CDR1 GTSNPN and CDR2 SVGIG (reference sequence). The CDR3 sequence is 12 residues long. V dropped 3 bases and J dropped 6; count of bases not matched to a gene: 1. In DNA, the CDR3 is TGTGCCTGGAGCGGGACAGGGGGCGAGCAGTACTTC. This codes for CAWSGTGGEQYF. Full variable domain (outside the CDR3, taken from reference TRBV30 and TRBJ2-7): SQTIHQWPATLVQPVGSPLSLECTVEGTSNPNLYWYRQAAGRGLQLLFYSVGIGQISSEVPQNLSASRPQDRQFILSSKKLLLSDSGFYLCAWSGTGGEQYFGPGTRLTVT.

This clone was detected a few times. This chain joins TRBV11-2 and TRBJ2-7; TRBD2 matches 16 bases. This CDR3 has 15 residues. J gave up 7 bases and V 5 bases, and 5 bases lay outside the gene matches. The germline gives CDR1 SGHAT, CDR2 FQNNGV. CDR3 region: CASSQMGLAGGEQYF. In DNA, the CDR3 is TGTGCCAGCAGCCAGATGGGACTAGCGGGAGGGGAGCAGTACTTC. The entire variable domain, with the rest obtained from reference TRBV11-2 and TRBJ2-7, is as follows: EAGVAQSPRYKIIEKRQSVAFWCNPISGHATLYWYQQILGQGPKLLIQFQNNGVVDDSQLPKDRFSAERLKGVDSTLKIQPAKLEDSAVYLCASSQMGLAGGEQYFGPGTRLTVT.

V and J are TRBV28 and TRBJ2-5; 9 positions agree with TRBD1. This CDR3 is 16 amino acids long. Germline CDR1 MDHEN, CDR2 SYDVKM. V shed 5 bases, J shed 1 base, and the junction held 8 bases outside the gene matches. The CDR3 sequence is CASSHRGQYSQETQYF. The CDR3 DNA follows: TGTGCCAGCAGTCACAGGGGGCAGTACTCCCAAGAGACCCAGTACTTC.

This chain links TRBV6-5 with TRBJ2-3, with 8 bases aligning to TRBD2. Per germline, CDR1 MNHEY and CDR2 SVGAGI. The junction had 5 bases not matched to a gene; V was cut back by 6 bases and J by 0 bases. The CDR3 runs 15 residues. The CDR3 region is CASRLSGASTDTQYF. The CDR3 DNA sequence: TGTGCCAGCAGGCTTAGCGGGGCAAGCACAGATACGCAGTATTTT.

This chain connects TRBV7-2 to TRBJ1-2; D gene ambiguous. The CDR3 consists of 13 residues. CDR1 and CDR2 (germline): SGHTA, FQGNSA. The V end was cut by 4 bases, the J end by 4 bases, with 10 bases between. The CDR3 loop is CASSSTAIYGYTF. CDR3 bases: TGTGCCAGCAGCTCAACTGCGATCTATGGCTACACCTTC.

The gene calls are TRBV29-1 and TRBJ1-1; TRBD1 agrees at 7 bases. J gave up 5 bases and V 5 bases, and 8 bases lay outside the gene matches. Looked up from germline, CDR1 is SQVTM and CDR2 is ANQGSEA. The CDR3 is 13 amino acids. The CDR3 is CSVILQGRTEAFF. The CDR3 DNA reads as TGCAGCGTTATCTTACAGGGGCGGACTGAAGCTTTCTTT.

This chain links TRBV5-4 with TRBJ2-2, with TRBD2 matching over 11 bases. Germline values: CDR1 SGHNT, CDR2 YYREEE (reference sequence). There are 16 residues in the CDR3. V shed 3 bases, J shed 0 bases, and the junction held 1 base outside the gene matches. Here the CDR3 DNA reads TGTGCCAGCAGCTCGGGACTAGCGGCGAACACCGGGGAGCTGTTTTTT. It encodes CASSSGLAANTGELFF.

The chain carries TRBV10-3 and TRBJ2-7; TRBD2 matches at 12 bases. With 8 bases clipped from V and 1 base from J, the junction kept 9 bases outside the gene matches. There are 16 residues in the CDR3. Germline CDR1 and CDR2: ENHRY and SYGVKD. This chain's CDR3 is CAIGRLAGALSYEQYF. The CDR3 bases are TGTGCCATCGGCCGACTAGCGGGAGCTCTTTCCTACGAGCAGTACTTC.

The chain has TRBV5-1 and TRBJ2-1; 9 nucleotides agree with TRBD1. CDR1 and CDR2 from the germline V gene are SGHRS and YFSETQ. V was clipped by 3 bases and J by 7 bases; unmatched bases: 8. This CDR3 is 15 amino acids long. CDR3 sequence reads: CASSSTGQGGNEQFF. As DNA, the CDR3 is TGCGCCAGCAGCTCTACGGGACAGGGAGGAAATGAGCAGTTCTTC.

The chain links TRBV19 to TRBJ1-2, with D possibly matching TRBD1 (5 bases). Trimming took 6 bases from V and 1 from J, leaving 9 bases between them. The CDR3 covers 13 residues. Germline V gives CDR1 LNHDA, CDR2 SQIVND (reference sequence). This CDR3 is CASSATVNYGYTF. For the CDR3, the DNA is TGTGCCAGTAGCGCGACAGTTAACTATGGCTACACCTTC.

The chain is built from TRBV5-1 and TRBJ1-1, with D possibly being TRBD1 (6 bases). This CDR3 has 15 residues. Germline lookup yields CDR1 SGHRS and CDR2 YFSETQ. The V gene lost 4 bases and the J gene lost 5 bases, with 18 bases spanning the gap. DNA of the CDR3: TGCGCCAGCAGCACCCACAGGGACGAAAGAACTGAAGCTTTCTTT. This codes for CASSTHRDERTEAFF. The variable domain in full, with the rest retrieved from reference TRBV5-1 and TRBJ1-1, is KAGVTQTPRYLIKTRGQQVTLSCSPISGHRSVSWYQQTPGQGLQFLFEYFSETQRNKGNFPGRFSGRQFSNSRSEMNVSTLELGDSALYLCASSTHRDERTEAFFGQGTRLTVV.

This clone was recorded a few times. The chain is built from TRBV30 and TRBJ2-7; D call uncertain. CDR1 and CDR2 (germline): GTSNPN, SVGIG (reference sequence). CDR3 size: 11 residues. V lost 2 bases, J lost 2 bases, and 4 bases lay in between. As DNA, the CDR3 is TGTGCCTGGAGTCCTGCCTACGAGCAGTACTTC. It is translated as CAWSPAYEQYF.

This sequence joins TRBV7-9 and TRBJ2-2; TRBD1 agrees at 7 bases. J gave up 2 bases and V 4 bases, and 4 bases lay outside the gene matches. Per the germline V gene, CDR1 is SEHNR and CDR2 is FQNEAQ (reference sequence). The CDR3 has 15 amino acids. CDR3 loop: CASSSGTANTGELFF. The CDR3 nucleotides are TGTGCCAGCAGCTCCGGGACAGCCAACACCGGGGAGCTGTTTTTT.

The V call is TRBV2, the J call TRBJ2-2; D may be TRBD2 (5 bases). Per germline, CDR1 SNHLY and CDR2 FYNNEI. The CDR3 loop spans 15 amino acids. V was trimmed by 5 bases and J by 0 bases, leaving 10 bases between them. The CDR3 region has the DNA TGTGCCAGCAGTTTCCCAGCGGCGAACACCGGGGAGCTGTTTTTT. This gives the protein CASSFPAANTGELFF. The full variable domain, its missing parts supplied by reference TRBV2 and TRBJ2-2, is EPEVTQTPSHQVTQMGQEVILRCVPISNHLYFYWYRQILGQKVEFLVSFYNNEISEKSEIFDDQFSVERPDGSNFTLKIRSTKLEDSAMYFCASSFPAANTGELFFGEGSRLTVL.

The J gene is TRBJ1-1, the V gene TRBV5-4; D may be TRBD1 (6 bases). The CDR3 is 13 amino acids. Germline CDR1 SGHNT, CDR2 YYREEE (reference sequence). V was clipped by 3 bases and J by 7 bases, with 13 bases between them. The CDR3 DNA reads TGTGCCAGCAGCTCGGGGGGGGCTTATGAAGCTTTCTTT. It is translated as CASSSGGAYEAFF.

This rearrangement joins TRBV4-1 to TRBJ2-3; 14 positions match TRBD2. V lost 4 bases and J lost 6; bases outside the gene matches: 6. The CDR3 is 16 amino acids. The V gene's germline CDR1 is MGHRA and CDR2 YSYEKL. This CDR3 is CASSPGTSGSRDTQYF. The CDR3 bases are TGCGCCAGCAGCCCTGGGACTAGCGGGAGTAGGGATACGCAGTATTTT.

This clone was picked up many times. The chain carries TRBV6-1 and TRBJ1-5; D ambiguous. Trimming removed 1 base from V and 0 bases from J, with 7 bases in between. Germline lookup yields CDR1 MNHNS and CDR2 SASEGT. The CDR3 runs to 15 residues. DNA of the CDR3: TGTGCCAGCAGTGAAGTCGGAGGTAGCAATCAGCCCCAGCATTTT. This codes for CASSEVGGSNQPQHF.

The CDR3 DNA reads TGTGCCAGCAGCAAATTACCCGGGGGCACAGATACGCAGTATTTT. Translating gives CASSKLPGGTDTQYF. The chain recombines TRBV5-4 with TRBJ2-3, with D possibly matching TRBD2 (5 bases). Germline CDR1 SGHNT, CDR2 YYREEE (reference sequence). The CDR3 runs 15 residues. Trimming left V 4 bases short and J 1 base short, with 13 bases between.